Listed below are T cell receptor beta chains from one sample, sequenced in a study of human T cells and chemical hapten exposure. TCRdb processed the RACE reads anew with MiXCR; each CDR3 protein has one entry. In the table there are hundreds of thousands of distinct CDR3 sequences, around 6% of which are singletons. This material consisted of whole blood, taken in connection with sensitization to the hapten diphenylcyclopropenone (DPC). Receptor source: a woman aged 18 to 35 with alopecia areata. Some clones in this sample may be carry-over from other donors' samples. CDR3s include the opening cysteine and the closing phenylalanine or tryptophan. D genes are given only for firm matches. Clone size is shown for a subset of rows, as once, few, many or a class of expanded clone.

abundance: -; d_gene: TRBD2; v_gene: TRBV4-3; j_gene: TRBJ2-5; CDR3nt: TGCGCCAGCAGCCAAGATTACCGCCCGGGAGGTAGGACAGAGACCCAGTACTTC; CDR3aa: CASSQDYRPGGRTETQYF
abundance: -; d_gene: -; v_gene: TRBV5-6; j_gene: TRBJ2-1; CDR3nt: TGTGCCAGCAGCCTGGACTGGAAAAACAATGAGCAGTTCTTC; CDR3aa: CASSLDWKNNEQFF
abundance: few; d_gene: -; v_gene: TRBV29-1; j_gene: TRBJ1-3; CDR3nt: TGCAGCGTTTCCGGTTCTGGAAACACCATATATTTT; CDR3aa: CSVSGSGNTIYF
abundance: -; d_gene: -; v_gene: TRBV7-2; j_gene: TRBJ2-3; CDR3nt: TGTGCCAGCAGCTGGACGGGCAGCTCTAGCACAGATACGCAGTATTTT; CDR3aa: CASSWTGSSSTDTQYF
abundance: -; d_gene: TRBD2; v_gene: TRBV12-5; j_gene: TRBJ2-1; CDR3nt: TGTGCTAGTGGTCCCCGGGCAGCGGGGGTGGATGAGCAGTTCTTC; CDR3aa: CASGPRAAGVDEQFF
abundance: many; d_gene: TRBD2; v_gene: TRBV11-2; j_gene: TRBJ2-3; CDR3nt: TGTGCCAGCAGCTCGCGGGGGGGCCAGACAGATACGCAGTATTTT; CDR3aa: CASSSRGGQTDTQYF
abundance: few; d_gene: TRBD2; v_gene: TRBV2; j_gene: TRBJ2-1; CDR3nt: TGTGCCAGCAGGATCGAGACTAGCGGGTACAATGAGCAGTTCTTC; CDR3aa: CASRIETSGYNEQFF
abundance: many; d_gene: -; v_gene: TRBV29-1; j_gene: TRBJ1-2; CDR3nt: TGCAGCGTGCGTTTGAACTATGGCTACACCTTC; CDR3aa: CSVRLNYGYTF
abundance: few; d_gene: TRBD2; v_gene: TRBV20-1; j_gene: TRBJ2-7; CDR3nt: TGCAGTGCTATCGCGGCAGATGGCGGGGGGGACGAGCAGTACTTC; CDR3aa: CSAIAADGGGDEQYF
abundance: -; d_gene: TRBD1; v_gene: TRBV20-1; j_gene: TRBJ1-3; CDR3nt: TGCAGTGCCACTGGGACAGGGAGTTTGGACACCATATATTTT; CDR3aa: CSATGTGSLDTIYF
abundance: few; d_gene: -; v_gene: TRBV5-6; j_gene: TRBJ1-1; CDR3nt: TGTGCCAGCAGCTCCCTGGGCACTGAAGCTTTCTTT; CDR3aa: CASSSLGTEAFF
abundance: few; d_gene: TRBD2; v_gene: TRBV7-2; j_gene: TRBJ2-4; CDR3nt: TGTGCCAGCAGCTCGGGACTAGCGGGGATGGGTCTTCAGTACTTC; CDR3aa: CASSSGLAGMGLQYF
abundance: -; d_gene: TRBD2; v_gene: TRBV4-2; j_gene: TRBJ2-1; CDR3nt: TGTGCCAGCAGCCAAGTTGGGCGGGGGGGTCGGTACAATGAGCAGTTCTTC; CDR3aa: CASSQVGRGGRYNEQFF
abundance: many; d_gene: TRBD1; v_gene: TRBV11-2; j_gene: TRBJ1-4; CDR3nt: TGTGCCAGCACCCTGGGACAGGGGGGGGACGAAAAACTGTTTTTT; CDR3aa: CASTLGQGGDEKLFF
abundance: many; d_gene: TRBD1; v_gene: TRBV2; j_gene: TRBJ1-5; CDR3nt: TGTGCCAGCTCTGACAGGGCCGTCAATCAGCCCCAGCATTTT; CDR3aa: CASSDRAVNQPQHF
abundance: few; d_gene: TRBD1; v_gene: TRBV10-3; j_gene: TRBJ1-1; CDR3nt: TGTGCCATCCGTCCCGGGACAGGGGGCGGGACTGAAGCTTTCTTT; CDR3aa: CAIRPGTGGGTEAFF
abundance: few; d_gene: -; v_gene: TRBV6-6; j_gene: TRBJ1-5; CDR3nt: TGTGCCAGCCGGGAAGGGACCGAGAATCAGCCCCAGCATTTT; CDR3aa: CASREGTENQPQHF
abundance: many; d_gene: -; v_gene: TRBV5-5; j_gene: TRBJ1-2; CDR3nt: TGTGCCAGCAGCTTGGTACAGGGCGGCTACACCTTC; CDR3aa: CASSLVQGGYTF
abundance: many; d_gene: -; v_gene: TRBV25-1; j_gene: TRBJ2-3; CDR3nt: TGTGCCAGCAGGCCGGACTACCCCACAGATACGCAGTATTTT; CDR3aa: CASRPDYPTDTQYF
abundance: few; d_gene: -; v_gene: TRBV29-1; j_gene: TRBJ2-1; CDR3nt: TGCAGCGTGGGTGCGAGGGCTGGACACAATGAGCAGTTCTTC; CDR3aa: CSVGARAGHNEQFF
abundance: many; d_gene: -; v_gene: TRBV25-1; j_gene: TRBJ1-1; CDR3nt: TGTGCCAGCAGTGAGCCGACGGGGAACACTGAAGCTTTCTTT; CDR3aa: CASSEPTGNTEAFF
abundance: many; d_gene: -; v_gene: TRBV24-1; j_gene: TRBJ1-2; CDR3nt: TGTGCCACCAGTGGTAATAACTATGGCTACACCTTC; CDR3aa: CATSGNNYGYTF
abundance: -; d_gene: -; v_gene: TRBV10-3; j_gene: TRBJ2-3; CDR3nt: TGTGCCACACGGACAGAAATTAATACAGATACGCAGTATTTT; CDR3aa: CATRTEINTDTQYF
abundance: many; d_gene: -; v_gene: TRBV20-1; j_gene: TRBJ1-2; CDR3nt: TGCAGTGCTATCCACAGGAATTTAGCTAACTATGGCTACACCTTC; CDR3aa: CSAIHRNLANYGYTF
abundance: -; d_gene: -; v_gene: TRBV10-3; j_gene: TRBJ2-3; CDR3nt: TGTGCCATCAGAAACACAGATACGCAGTATTTT; CDR3aa: CAIRNTDTQYF
abundance: few; d_gene: -; v_gene: TRBV12-3/TRBV12-4; j_gene: TRBJ1-6; CDR3nt: TGTGCCAGCAGTTTTAGGCAAATCTATAATTCACCCCTCCACTTT; CDR3aa: CASSFRQIYNSPLHF
abundance: few; d_gene: -; v_gene: TRBV12-3/TRBV12-4; j_gene: TRBJ1-1; CDR3nt: TGTGCCAGCAGCCCATCGGGGGCGCACACTGAAGCTTTCTTT; CDR3aa: CASSPSGAHTEAFF
abundance: few; d_gene: -; v_gene: TRBV4-3; j_gene: TRBJ1-1; CDR3nt: TGCGCCAGCAGCCAGGGAGACCGAGACATGAACACTGAAGCTTTCTTT; CDR3aa: CASSQGDRDMNTEAFF
abundance: -; d_gene: TRBD1; v_gene: TRBV6-2/TRBV6-3; j_gene: TRBJ1-1; CDR3nt: TGTGCCAGCATGACCCACAGGGGGCCTGAAGCTTTCTTT; CDR3aa: CASMTHRGPEAFF
abundance: few; d_gene: -; v_gene: TRBV12-3/TRBV12-4; j_gene: TRBJ2-3; CDR3nt: TGTGCCAGCCGGCCAGGCCCCGCCGCAGCCGCAGATACGCAGTATTTT; CDR3aa: CASRPGPAAAADTQYF
abundance: -; d_gene: -; v_gene: TRBV6-5; j_gene: TRBJ1-6; CDR3nt: TGTGCCAGCAGCCGGGACCGATGGGGCCCCCTCCACTTT; CDR3aa: CASSRDRWGPLHF
abundance: many; d_gene: -; v_gene: TRBV7-9; j_gene: TRBJ1-4; CDR3nt: TGTGCCAGCAGCCCGTTAAAACTTGCAACTAATGAAAAACTGTTTTTT; CDR3aa: CASSPLKLATNEKLFF
abundance: many; d_gene: TRBD2; v_gene: TRBV4-1; j_gene: TRBJ2-3; CDR3nt: TGCGCCAGCAGCCAAGATCCGGCGGGGGGGCGATCAGATACGCAGTATTTT; CDR3aa: CASSQDPAGGRSDTQYF
abundance: many; d_gene: TRBD1; v_gene: TRBV6-5; j_gene: TRBJ1-1; CDR3nt: TGTGCCAGCACCGTACCAGGGGGCGGCACTGAAGCTTTCTTT; CDR3aa: CASTVPGGGTEAFF
abundance: many; d_gene: -; v_gene: TRBV6-5; j_gene: TRBJ2-3; CDR3nt: TGTGCCAGCAGTCGGGACATGGGGACAGATACGCAGTATTTT; CDR3aa: CASSRDMGTDTQYF
abundance: many; d_gene: TRBD1; v_gene: TRBV7-2; j_gene: TRBJ2-7; CDR3nt: TGTGCCAGCAGCTTAAGGCCCCCGAGTTCAAGGACAGGGCCTTCCTACGAGCAGTACTTC; CDR3aa: CASSLRPPSSRTGPSYEQYF
abundance: many; d_gene: -; v_gene: TRBV20-1; j_gene: TRBJ1-5; CDR3nt: TGCAGTGCTCTACTGGGGGCTAATCAGCCCCAGCATTTT; CDR3aa: CSALLGANQPQHF
abundance: -; d_gene: -; v_gene: TRBV27; j_gene: TRBJ2-7; CDR3nt: TGTGCCAGCAGTTCCACCTTCTCCTACGAGCAGTACTTC; CDR3aa: CASSSTFSYEQYF
abundance: many; d_gene: TRBD1; v_gene: TRBV9; j_gene: TRBJ2-6; CDR3nt: TGTGCCAGCAGCCCGCAACCGGGACAGCGGCTCTCTGGGGCCAACGTCCTGACTTTC; CDR3aa: CASSPQPGQRLSGANVLTF
abundance: few; d_gene: TRBD1; v_gene: TRBV10-3; j_gene: TRBJ1-2; CDR3nt: TGTGCCATCAGCTCCCTTAGCCCGGGGACAGGGTCCGACTATGGCTACACCTTC; CDR3aa: CAISSLSPGTGSDYGYTF
abundance: -; d_gene: -; v_gene: TRBV5-6; j_gene: TRBJ1-5; CDR3nt: TGTGCCAGCAGCTTGAGTTGGAGCAATCAGCCCCAGCATTTT; CDR3aa: CASSLSWSNQPQHF
abundance: -; d_gene: TRBD2; v_gene: TRBV5-1; j_gene: TRBJ2-6; CDR3nt: TGCGCCAGCAGCTTGGCTCCGGGAGGAGGGGCCAACGTCCTGACTTTC; CDR3aa: CASSLAPGGGANVLTF
abundance: many; d_gene: -; v_gene: TRBV7-9; j_gene: TRBJ1-4; CDR3nt: TGTGCCAGCAGCTTAAAAGGGGCAACTAATGAAAAACTGTTTTTT; CDR3aa: CASSLKGATNEKLFF
abundance: -; d_gene: -; v_gene: TRBV6-2/TRBV6-3; j_gene: TRBJ1-6; CDR3nt: TGTGCCAGCAGTTTGCCCCCCGGTGTCTTGAGTTCACCCCTCCACTTT; CDR3aa: CASSLPPGVLSSPLHF
abundance: few; d_gene: -; v_gene: TRBV5-1; j_gene: TRBJ1-2; CDR3nt: TGCGCCAGCAGCTTGGGAGGCGACTATGGCTACACCTTC; CDR3aa: CASSLGGDYGYTF
abundance: -; d_gene: TRBD1; v_gene: TRBV7-3; j_gene: TRBJ1-2; CDR3nt: TGTGCCAGCAGCGCGGGACAGGGAATCAACTATGGCTACACCTTC; CDR3aa: CASSAGQGINYGYTF
abundance: -; d_gene: -; v_gene: TRBV20-1; j_gene: TRBJ1-1; CDR3nt: TGCAGTGCTAGTGCCAGGGTGGGCGCTGAAGCTTTCTTT; CDR3aa: CSASARVGAEAFF
abundance: many; d_gene: TRBD1; v_gene: TRBV6-1; j_gene: TRBJ2-2; CDR3nt: TGTGCCAGCAGTCGTCAGGGGGTAAACACCGGGGAGCTGTTTTTT; CDR3aa: CASSRQGVNTGELFF
abundance: -; d_gene: -; v_gene: TRBV6-6; j_gene: TRBJ1-3; CDR3nt: TGTGCCAGCAGCCCGACTGGAAACACCATATATTTT; CDR3aa: CASSPTGNTIYF
abundance: many; d_gene: -; v_gene: TRBV5-1; j_gene: TRBJ1-4; CDR3nt: TGCGCCAGCAGGCCGGACATTAGTAATGAAAAACTGTTTTTT; CDR3aa: CASRPDISNEKLFF
abundance: -; d_gene: TRBD1; v_gene: TRBV6-2/TRBV6-3; j_gene: TRBJ2-7; CDR3nt: TGTGCCAGCAGTCCCGGACAGGGTGAGCAGTACTTC; CDR3aa: CASSPGQGEQYF
abundance: -; d_gene: -; v_gene: TRBV12-3/TRBV12-4; j_gene: TRBJ2-1; CDR3nt: TGTGCCAGCAGTTTAGAGGCGGGCTCCTACAATGAGCAGTTCTTC; CDR3aa: CASSLEAGSYNEQFF
abundance: few; d_gene: -; v_gene: TRBV12-5; j_gene: TRBJ2-4; CDR3nt: TGTGCTAGTGGTTTGGACAGATCAAACATTCAGTACTTC; CDR3aa: CASGLDRSNIQYF
abundance: many; d_gene: -; v_gene: TRBV6-5; j_gene: TRBJ2-7; CDR3nt: TGTGCCAGCAGTTACGATCCTTCGGAGGAGCAGTACTTC; CDR3aa: CASSYDPSEEQYF
abundance: -; d_gene: -; v_gene: TRBV7-8; j_gene: TRBJ1-2; CDR3nt: TGTGCCAGCAGCTTGCCGGGGAGTCCCTATGGCTACACCTTC; CDR3aa: CASSLPGSPYGYTF
abundance: few; d_gene: TRBD2; v_gene: TRBV11-1; j_gene: TRBJ2-2; CDR3nt: TGTGCCAGCAGCAAACTCGGGACTATTTTGACCGGGGAGCTGTTTTTT; CDR3aa: CASSKLGTILTGELFF
abundance: many; d_gene: -; v_gene: TRBV20-1; j_gene: TRBJ1-2; CDR3nt: TGCAGTGCTCCGACAGAAAACTATGGCTACACCTTC; CDR3aa: CSAPTENYGYTF
abundance: -; d_gene: -; v_gene: TRBV9; j_gene: TRBJ1-2; CDR3nt: TGTGCCAGCAGCGTAGCTACAAGGGGCGAGCACTATGGCTACACCTTC; CDR3aa: CASSVATRGEHYGYTF
abundance: few; d_gene: -; v_gene: TRBV9; j_gene: TRBJ2-6; CDR3nt: TGTGCCAGCAGCGTAGCCGCAGAGAGCTCTGGGGCCAACGTCCTGACTTTC; CDR3aa: CASSVAAESSGANVLTF
abundance: few; d_gene: TRBD1; v_gene: TRBV28; j_gene: TRBJ1-2; CDR3nt: TGTGCCAGCAGTCCCGGGACAGGGGGTCCCACACTTAACTATGGCTACACCTTC; CDR3aa: CASSPGTGGPTLNYGYTF